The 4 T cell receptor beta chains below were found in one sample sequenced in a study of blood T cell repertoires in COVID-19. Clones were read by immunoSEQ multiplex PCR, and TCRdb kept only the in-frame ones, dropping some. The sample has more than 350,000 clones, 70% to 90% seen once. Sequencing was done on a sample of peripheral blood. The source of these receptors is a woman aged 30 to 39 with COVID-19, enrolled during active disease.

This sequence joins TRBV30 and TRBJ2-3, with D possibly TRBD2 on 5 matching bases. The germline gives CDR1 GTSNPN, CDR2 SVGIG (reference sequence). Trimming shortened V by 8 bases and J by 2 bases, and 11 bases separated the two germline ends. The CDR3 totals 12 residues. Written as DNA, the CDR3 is TGTGCCGCACTAGATCCCACAGATACGCAGTATTTT. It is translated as CAALDPTDTQYF.

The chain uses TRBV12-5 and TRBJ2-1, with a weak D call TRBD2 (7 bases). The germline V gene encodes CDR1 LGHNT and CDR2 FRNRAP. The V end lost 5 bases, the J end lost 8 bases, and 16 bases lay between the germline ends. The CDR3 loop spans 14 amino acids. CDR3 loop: CASGLGGGLHEQFF. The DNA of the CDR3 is TGTGCTAGTGGTCTGGGGGGGGGCTTACATGAGCAGTTCTTC.

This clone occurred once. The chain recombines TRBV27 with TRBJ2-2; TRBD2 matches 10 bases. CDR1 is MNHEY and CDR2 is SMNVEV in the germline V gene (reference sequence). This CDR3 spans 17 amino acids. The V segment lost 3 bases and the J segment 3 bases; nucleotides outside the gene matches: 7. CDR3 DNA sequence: TGTGCCAGCAGTTTGCAACTAGCGGGGATCTACACCGGGGAGCTGTTTTTT. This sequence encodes CASSLQLAGIYTGELFF.

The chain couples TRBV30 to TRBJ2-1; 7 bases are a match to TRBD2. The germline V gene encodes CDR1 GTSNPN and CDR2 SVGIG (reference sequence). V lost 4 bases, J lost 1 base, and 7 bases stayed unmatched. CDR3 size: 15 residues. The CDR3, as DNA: TGTGCCTGGACCGTACTAGCGCGATCCTACAATGAGCAGTTCTTC. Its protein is CAWTVLARSYNEQFF.